This record concerns one TCR beta chain sequence. Its antigen is not known. The assay was immunoSEQ multiplex PCR, and TCRdb's table has in-frame clones only and misses some. Here the sample spans more than 100,000 clones, less than 90% being singletons. This specimen belongs to a study of T cell responses to AZD1222 COVID-19 vaccine. Broader study findings: There were mostly white British donors and more females than males, and clonal diversity was possibly underestimated. At 160-218 and 743-854, vaccine-associated CD4 TCRs were dominant, and they spanned spike.

The germline gives CDR1 SEHNR, CDR2 FQNEAQ (reference sequence). CDR3 length: 13 residues. With 1 base removed from V and 8 bases from J, the gap between germline ends came to 8 bases. The chain carries TRBV7-9 and TRBJ2-2; tentatively, D is TRBD1 or TRBD2 (5 bases each). The receptor was isolated from an adult in good health. The sample in question was peripheral blood, obtained on day 0 of AZD1222 vaccination. CDR3 coding DNA: TGTGCCAGCAGCTTAGGGGGGATTGGGGAGCTGTTTTTT. As protein: CASSLGGIGELFF.